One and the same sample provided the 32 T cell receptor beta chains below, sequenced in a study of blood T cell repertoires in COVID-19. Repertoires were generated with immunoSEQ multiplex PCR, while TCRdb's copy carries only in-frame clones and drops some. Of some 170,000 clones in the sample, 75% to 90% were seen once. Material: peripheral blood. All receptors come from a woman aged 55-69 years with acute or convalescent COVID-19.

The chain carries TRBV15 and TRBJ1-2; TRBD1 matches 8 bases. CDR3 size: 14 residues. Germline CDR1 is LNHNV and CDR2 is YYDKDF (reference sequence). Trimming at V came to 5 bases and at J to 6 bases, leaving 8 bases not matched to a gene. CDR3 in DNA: TGTGCCACCAGCGGCAGGGGGCTAATCGATGGCTACACCTTC. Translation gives CATSGRGLIDGYTF.

The CDR3 loop is CASRAPGNGNTIYF. The CDR3 DNA is TGCGCCAGCAGAGCCCCAGGGAATGGAAACACCATATATTTT. The genes are TRBV5-1 and TRBJ1-3; D is possibly TRBD1 (5 bases). Germline V lookup: CDR1 SGHRS, CDR2 YFSETQ. CDR3 size: 14 residues. The V gene lost 5 bases and the J gene lost 3 bases, with 12 bases spanning the gap.

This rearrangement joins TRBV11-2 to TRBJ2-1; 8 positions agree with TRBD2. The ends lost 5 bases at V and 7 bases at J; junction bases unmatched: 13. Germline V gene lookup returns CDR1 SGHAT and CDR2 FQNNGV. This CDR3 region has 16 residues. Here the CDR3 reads CASSGLRSGRANEQFF. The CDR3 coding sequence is TGTGCCAGCAGCGGCCTCAGGAGCGGGAGAGCGAATGAGCAGTTCTTC.

This chain's CDR3 is CASRALGSANTGELFF. For the CDR3, the DNA is TGTGCCAGCAGGGCTCTCGGGAGCGCGAACACCGGGGAGCTGTTTTTT. This chain links TRBV27 with TRBJ2-2; TRBD2 is a possible D gene (6 bases). Trimming removed 6 bases from V and 0 bases from J, with 14 bases in between. The CDR3 length is 16 residues. Germline V gene sequence: CDR1 MNHEY, CDR2 SMNVEV (reference sequence).

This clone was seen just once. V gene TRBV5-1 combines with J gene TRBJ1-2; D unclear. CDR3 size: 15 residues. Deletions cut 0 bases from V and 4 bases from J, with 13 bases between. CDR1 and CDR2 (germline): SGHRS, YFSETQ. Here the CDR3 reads CASSLDSPRGYGYTF. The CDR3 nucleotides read TGCGCCAGCAGCTTGGACTCACCCCGTGGCTATGGCTACACCTTC.

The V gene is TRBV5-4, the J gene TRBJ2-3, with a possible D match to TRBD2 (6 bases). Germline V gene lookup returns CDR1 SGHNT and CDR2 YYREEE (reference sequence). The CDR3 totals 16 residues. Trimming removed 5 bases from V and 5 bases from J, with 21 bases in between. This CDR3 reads CASSSQGGGKGDTQYF. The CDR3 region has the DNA TGTGCCAGCAGTTCCCAAGGTGGCGGGAAAGGAGATACGCAGTATTTT.

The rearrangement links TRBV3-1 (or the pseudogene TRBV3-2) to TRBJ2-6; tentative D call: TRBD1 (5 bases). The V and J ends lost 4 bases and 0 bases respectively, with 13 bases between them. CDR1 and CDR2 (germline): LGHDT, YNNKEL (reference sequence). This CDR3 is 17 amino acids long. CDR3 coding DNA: TGTGCCAGCAGCCGCAGGGTAGGGTCCTCTGGGGCCAACGTCCTGACTTTC. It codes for CASSRRVGSSGANVLTF.

The CDR3 DNA reads as TGTGCCTGGAGTGGACGGACAGGAATATATGGCTACACCTTC. It is translated as CAWSGRTGIYGYTF. The chain employs TRBV30 and TRBJ1-2, with 7 positions matching TRBD1. Per germline, CDR1 GTSNPN and CDR2 SVGIG (reference sequence). This CDR3 comprises 14 residues. With V trimmed by 1 base and J by 5 bases, 7 bases remained unmatched.

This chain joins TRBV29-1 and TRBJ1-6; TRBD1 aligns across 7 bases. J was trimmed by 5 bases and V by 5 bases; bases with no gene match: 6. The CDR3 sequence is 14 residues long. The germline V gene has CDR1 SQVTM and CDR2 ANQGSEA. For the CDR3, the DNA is TGCAGCGTTCAGACAACAGGGGATAATTCACCCCTCCACTTT. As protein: CSVQTTGDNSPLHF.

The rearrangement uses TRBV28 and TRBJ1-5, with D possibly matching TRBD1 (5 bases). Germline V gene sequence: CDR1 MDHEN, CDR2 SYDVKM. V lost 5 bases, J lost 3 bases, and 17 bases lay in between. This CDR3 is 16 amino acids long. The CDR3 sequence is CASSGDSRAINQPQHF. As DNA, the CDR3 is TGTGCCAGCAGTGGGGACTCTAGGGCCATCAATCAGCCCCAGCATTTT.

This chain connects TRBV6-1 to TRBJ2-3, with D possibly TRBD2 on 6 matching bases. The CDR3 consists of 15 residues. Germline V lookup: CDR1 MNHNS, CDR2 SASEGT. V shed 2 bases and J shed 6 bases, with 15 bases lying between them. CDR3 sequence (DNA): TGTGCCAGCAGTGAATCTTGGGGCGGGGTGGATACGCAGTATTTT. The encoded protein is CASSESWGGVDTQYF.

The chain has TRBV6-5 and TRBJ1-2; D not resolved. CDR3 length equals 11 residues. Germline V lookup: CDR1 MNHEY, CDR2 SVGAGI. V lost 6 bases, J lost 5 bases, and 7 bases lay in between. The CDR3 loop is CASSAIYGYTF. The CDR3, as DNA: TGTGCCAGCAGCGCTATATATGGCTACACCTTC.

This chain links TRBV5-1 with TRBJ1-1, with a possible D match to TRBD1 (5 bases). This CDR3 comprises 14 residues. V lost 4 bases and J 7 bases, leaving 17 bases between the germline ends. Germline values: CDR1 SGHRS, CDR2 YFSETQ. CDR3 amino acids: CASSHQGLYDEAFF. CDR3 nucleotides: TGCGCCAGCAGCCACCAGGGTCTGTATGATGAAGCTTTCTTT.

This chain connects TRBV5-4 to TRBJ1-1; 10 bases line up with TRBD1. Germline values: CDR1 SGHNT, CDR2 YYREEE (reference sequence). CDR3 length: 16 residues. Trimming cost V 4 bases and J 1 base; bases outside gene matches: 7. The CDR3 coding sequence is TGTGCCAGCAGCCCCGGGACAGGGGCCCCGAACACTGAAGCTTTCTTT. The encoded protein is CASSPGTGAPNTEAFF.

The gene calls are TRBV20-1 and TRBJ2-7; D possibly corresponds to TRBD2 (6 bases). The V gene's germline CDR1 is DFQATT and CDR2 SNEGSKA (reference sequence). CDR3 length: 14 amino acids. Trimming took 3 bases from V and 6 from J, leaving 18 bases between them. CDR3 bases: TGCAGTGCTAGTGGCCTAGGAGGGGTCGGCGAGCAGTACTTC. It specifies CSASGLGGVGEQYF.

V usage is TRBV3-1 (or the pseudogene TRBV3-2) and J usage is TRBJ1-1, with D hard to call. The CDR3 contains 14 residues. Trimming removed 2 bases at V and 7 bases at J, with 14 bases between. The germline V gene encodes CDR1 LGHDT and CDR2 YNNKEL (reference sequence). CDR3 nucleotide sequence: TGTGCCAGCAGCCAATTAGATGCGCGCAATGAAGCTTTCTTT. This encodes CASSQLDARNEAFF.

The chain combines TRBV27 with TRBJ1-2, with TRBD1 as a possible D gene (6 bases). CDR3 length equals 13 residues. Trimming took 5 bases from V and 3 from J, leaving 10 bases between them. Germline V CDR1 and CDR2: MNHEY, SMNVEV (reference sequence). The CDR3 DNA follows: TGTGCCAGCAGTCCACAGGGAGACTATGGCTACACCTTC. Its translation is CASSPQGDYGYTF.

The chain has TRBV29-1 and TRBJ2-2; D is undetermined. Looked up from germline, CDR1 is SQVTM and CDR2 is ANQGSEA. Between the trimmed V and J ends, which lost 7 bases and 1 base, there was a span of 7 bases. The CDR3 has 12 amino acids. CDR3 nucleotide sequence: TGCAGCGCTAGAAAGAACACCGGGGAGCTGTTTTTT. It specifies CSARKNTGELFF.

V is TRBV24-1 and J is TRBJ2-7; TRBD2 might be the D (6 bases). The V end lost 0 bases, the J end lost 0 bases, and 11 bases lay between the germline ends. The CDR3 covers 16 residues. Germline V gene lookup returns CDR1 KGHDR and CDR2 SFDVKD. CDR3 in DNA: TGTGCCACCAGTGATTTGATGGACTATAGCTCCTACGAGCAGTACTTC. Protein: CATSDLMDYSSYEQYF.

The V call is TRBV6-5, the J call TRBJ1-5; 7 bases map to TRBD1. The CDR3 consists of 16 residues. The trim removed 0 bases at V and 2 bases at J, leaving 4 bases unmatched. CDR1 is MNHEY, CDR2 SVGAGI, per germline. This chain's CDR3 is CASSYSGGAGNQPQHF. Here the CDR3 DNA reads TGTGCCAGCAGTTACTCAGGGGGCGCGGGCAATCAGCCCCAGCATTTT.

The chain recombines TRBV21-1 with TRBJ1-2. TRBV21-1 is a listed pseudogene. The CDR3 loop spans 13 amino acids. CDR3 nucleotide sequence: TGTGCCAGCATACCGACGGGAAACTATGGCTACACCTTC. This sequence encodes CASIPTGNYGYTF.

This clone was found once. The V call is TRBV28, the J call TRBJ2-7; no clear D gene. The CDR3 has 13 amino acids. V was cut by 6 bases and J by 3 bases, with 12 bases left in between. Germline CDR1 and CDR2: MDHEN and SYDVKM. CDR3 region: CASRTPSGYEQYF. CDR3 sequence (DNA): TGTGCCAGCAGGACGCCGTCAGGCTACGAGCAGTACTTC.

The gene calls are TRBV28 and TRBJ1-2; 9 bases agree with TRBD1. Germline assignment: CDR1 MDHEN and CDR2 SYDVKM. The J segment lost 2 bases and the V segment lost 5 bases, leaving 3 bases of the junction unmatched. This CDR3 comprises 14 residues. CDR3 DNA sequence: TGTGCCAGCAGTAGGGGACAGGGAAACTATGGCTACACCTTC. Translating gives CASSRGQGNYGYTF.

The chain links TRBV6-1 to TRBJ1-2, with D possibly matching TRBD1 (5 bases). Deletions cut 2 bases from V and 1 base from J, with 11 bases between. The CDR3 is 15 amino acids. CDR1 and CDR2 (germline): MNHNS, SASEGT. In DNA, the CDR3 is TGTGCCAGCAGTGAAAGCGCAGGGATTAACTATGGCTACACCTTC. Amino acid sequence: CASSESAGINYGYTF.

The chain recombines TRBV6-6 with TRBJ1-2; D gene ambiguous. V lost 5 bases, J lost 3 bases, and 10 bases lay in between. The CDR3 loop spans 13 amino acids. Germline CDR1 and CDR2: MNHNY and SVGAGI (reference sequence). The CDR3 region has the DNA TGTGCCAGCAGTAGAGTAATGGACTATGGCTACACCTTC. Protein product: CASSRVMDYGYTF.

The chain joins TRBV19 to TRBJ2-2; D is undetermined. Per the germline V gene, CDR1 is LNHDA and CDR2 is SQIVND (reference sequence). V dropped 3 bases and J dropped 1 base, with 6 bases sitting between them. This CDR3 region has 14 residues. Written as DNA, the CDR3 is TGTGCCAGTAGTATGAGTCTGAACACCGGGGAGCTGTTTTTT. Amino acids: CASSMSLNTGELFF.

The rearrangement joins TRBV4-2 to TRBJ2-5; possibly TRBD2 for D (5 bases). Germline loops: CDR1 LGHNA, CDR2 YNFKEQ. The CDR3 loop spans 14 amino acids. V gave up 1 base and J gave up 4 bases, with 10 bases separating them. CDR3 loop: CASSQGPSGETQYF. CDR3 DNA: TGTGCCAGCAGCCAAGGACCGAGCGGAGAGACCCAGTACTTC.

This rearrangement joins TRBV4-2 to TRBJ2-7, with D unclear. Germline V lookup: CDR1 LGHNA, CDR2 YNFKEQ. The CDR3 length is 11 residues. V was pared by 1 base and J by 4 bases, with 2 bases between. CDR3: CASSQAYEQYV. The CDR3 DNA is TGTGCCAGCAGCCAAGCTTACGAGCAGTACGTC.

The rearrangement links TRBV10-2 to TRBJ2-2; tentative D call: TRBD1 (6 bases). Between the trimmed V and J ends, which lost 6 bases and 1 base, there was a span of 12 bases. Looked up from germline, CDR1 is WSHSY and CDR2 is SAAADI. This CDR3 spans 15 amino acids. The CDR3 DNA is TGCGCCAGCAGGCGTGGACAGCTGAACACCGGGGAGCTGTTTTTT. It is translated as CASRRGQLNTGELFF.

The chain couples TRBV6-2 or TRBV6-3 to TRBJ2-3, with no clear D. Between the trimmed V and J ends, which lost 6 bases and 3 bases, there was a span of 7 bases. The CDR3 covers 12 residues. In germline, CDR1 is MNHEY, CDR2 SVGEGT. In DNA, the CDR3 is TGTGCCAGCAGCTCTCCTACAGATACGCAGTATTTT. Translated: CASSSPTDTQYF.

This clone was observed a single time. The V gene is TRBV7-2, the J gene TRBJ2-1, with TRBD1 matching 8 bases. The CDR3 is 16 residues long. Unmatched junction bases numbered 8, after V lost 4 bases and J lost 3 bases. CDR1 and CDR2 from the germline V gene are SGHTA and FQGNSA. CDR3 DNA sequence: TGTGCCAGCAGCTCCCAAGCAGGGGGCATCTACAATGAGCAGTTCTTC. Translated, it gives CASSSQAGGIYNEQFF.

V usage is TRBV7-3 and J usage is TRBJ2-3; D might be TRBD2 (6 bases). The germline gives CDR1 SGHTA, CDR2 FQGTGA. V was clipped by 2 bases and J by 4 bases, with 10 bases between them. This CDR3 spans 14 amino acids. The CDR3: CASSLSASADTQYF. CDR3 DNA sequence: TGTGCCAGCAGCTTATCGGCTAGCGCAGATACGCAGTATTTT.